This T cell receptor (beta chain) was recorded in a study of naive and memory T cell subsets. Germline CDR1 MNHEY, CDR2 SVGEGT. V was shortened by 6 bases and J by 4 bases, with 16 bases between the two germline ends. The length of the CDR3 is 14 residues. Four PCR rounds used nested alpha and beta constant region primers plus the SP2 primer. Reverse transcription of blood and skin TCR RNA was primed at alpha and beta constant regions. MiXCR was run by TCRdb on the 5' RACE reads, yielding one entry per CDR3 protein. This sample carries some 60,000 distinct CDR3 sequences, under 10% of them seen once, and the ten largest clones take 9.8%. This clonotype was picked up many times. An oligonucleotide containing a UMI was ligated to the 3' end of TCR cDNA.

The chain recombines TRBV6-2 or TRBV6-3 with TRBJ2-7; a possible D gene is TRBD1 (5 bases). The source of this sequence is a female donor in good health. DNA for the CDR3: TGTGCCAGCAGCAGAAGCCTCGGACAATACGAGCAGTACTTC. Translated, it gives CASSRSLGQYEQYF.